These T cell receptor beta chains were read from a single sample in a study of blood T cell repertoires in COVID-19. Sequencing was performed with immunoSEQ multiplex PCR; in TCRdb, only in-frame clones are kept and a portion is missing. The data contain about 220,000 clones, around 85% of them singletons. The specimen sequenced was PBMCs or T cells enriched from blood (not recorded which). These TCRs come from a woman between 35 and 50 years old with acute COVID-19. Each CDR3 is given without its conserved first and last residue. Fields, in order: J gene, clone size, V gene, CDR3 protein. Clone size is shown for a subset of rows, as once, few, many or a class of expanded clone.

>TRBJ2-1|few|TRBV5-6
ASSSGRTSGGREQF
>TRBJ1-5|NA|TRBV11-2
ASSQHSNQPQH
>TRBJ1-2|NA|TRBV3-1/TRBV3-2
ASSPYRVSDPNYGYT
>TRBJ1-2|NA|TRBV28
ASSPGTGAVYGYT
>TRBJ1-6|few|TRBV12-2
ASRRERGYRYSPLH
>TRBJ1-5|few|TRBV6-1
ASSGGTAYSNQPQH
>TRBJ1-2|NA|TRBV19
ASNPGGAVGYT
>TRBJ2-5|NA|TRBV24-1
ATSDSSGGPKTQY
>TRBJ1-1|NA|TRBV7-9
ASSPPGGTEAF
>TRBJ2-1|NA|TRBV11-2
ASSPRQGTLGEQF
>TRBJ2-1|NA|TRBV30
AWSPLAGGQNEQF
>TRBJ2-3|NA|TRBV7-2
ASSPWGPDTQY
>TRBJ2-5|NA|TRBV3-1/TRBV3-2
ASSRARDQETQY
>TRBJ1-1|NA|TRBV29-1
SDSSAEAF
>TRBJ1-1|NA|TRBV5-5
ASSFSVDTEAF
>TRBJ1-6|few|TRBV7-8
ASSPDRGNSPLH
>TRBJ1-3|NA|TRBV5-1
ASSFGSGTSSGNTIY
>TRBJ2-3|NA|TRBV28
ASSLSPPSETTQY
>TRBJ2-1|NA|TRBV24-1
ATSDGTGGHNEQF
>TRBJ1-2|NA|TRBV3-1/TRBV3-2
ASSRGTGSSYGYT
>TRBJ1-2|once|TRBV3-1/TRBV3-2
ASSPDSGLNYGYT
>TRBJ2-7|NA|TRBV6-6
ASSVTDGLREQY
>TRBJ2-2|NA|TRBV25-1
ASSEYLGTGGRTGELF
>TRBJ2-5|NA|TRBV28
ASSSAGTGGETQY
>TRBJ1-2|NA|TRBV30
AWSPPGRLYGYT